This T cell receptor (beta chain) stems from a study of OX40 agonist ivuxolimab in advanced cancers. Study-wide findings and caveats: Not determined was the antigen specificity of the expanded peripheral T cells. Researchers report that CD8+ T cells had, on average, more expanded clones than CD4+.

Blood sampling was done at baseline, cycle 4 day 1, and cycle 7 day 1. Germline lookup yields CDR1 SGHTA and CDR2 FQGTGA. The CDR3 has 14 residues. Trimming took 4 bases from V and 5 from J, leaving 11 bases between them. Method: immunoSEQ multiplex PCR; TCRdb's copy keeps in-frame clones and lacks some. This table holds about 81,000 clones, about 88% found once. Points on this clone: What it binds is unknown.

This clonotype was obtained from an adult with an advanced solid tumor such as melanoma, head and neck, liver or kidney cancer. J is TRBJ2-2 and V is TRBV7-3; D is possibly TRBD1 (6 bases). Material: CD4+ or CD8+ T cells sorted from blood, obtained in a trial of the OX40 agonist ivuxolimab. CDR3 nucleotides: TGTGCCAGCAGCTCCCAACAGGGAACCGGGGAGCTGTTTTTT. Its translation: CASSSQQGTGELFF.